This TCR beta chain was captured in a study of OX40 agonist ivuxolimab in advanced cancers. Study context: Partial responses were observed in three patients, of whom one had hepatocellular carcinoma and two had cutaneous melanoma.

This clone was seen only a few times. Its cognate antigen is unknown. Trimming took off 9 bases at V and 6 bases at J, with 11 bases between the two ends. CDR1 is MNHNY and CDR2 is SVGAGI in the germline V gene (reference sequence). The CDR3 spans 11 residues. Autoimmune disease history or systemic immunosuppression led to patient exclusion. Study results and caveats: At 0.1 to 3.0 mg/kg, clonal expansion of CD4+ and CD8+ blood T cells had occurred by week 6.

The repertoire was sequenced with immunoSEQ multiplex PCR; TCRdb's copy has only in-frame clones and lacks some. The sample records tens of thousands of clones, roughly nine tenths being singletons. The sequence was obtained from an adult with an advanced solid tumor such as melanoma, head and neck, liver or kidney cancer. Specimen: CD4+ or CD8+ T cells sorted from blood, collected in a trial of the OX40 agonist ivuxolimab. V gene TRBV6-6 combines with J gene TRBJ1-1; no definite D call. CDR3 DNA sequence: TGTGCCAGTGGCATTCTTTCTGAAGCTTTCTTT. This sequence encodes CASGILSEAFF.